The 22 T cell receptor beta chains reported below all come from one sample, sequenced in a study of radiotherapy plus CTLA-4 blockade in lung cancer. Data came from immunoSEQ multiplex PCR; TCRdb stores just in-frame clones and leaves some out. The table shows around 40,000 clones, with about 70% occurring only once. This sample comprised peripheral blood, obtained from a patient treated with radiotherapy plus ipilimumab. The receptors here all came from a human donor with non-small cell lung cancer who had stable disease on radiotherapy plus ipilimumab.

The J gene is TRBJ2-6, the V gene TRBV2; D uncertain. The CDR3 loop spans 20 amino acids. From germline, CDR1 is SNHLY and CDR2 FYNNEI. Trimming removed 4 bases at V and 0 bases at J, with 22 bases between. CDR3 DNA sequence: TGTGCCAGCAGTGGAGTGCTGTCGCGGTTCTCGAGCTCTGGGGCCAACGTCCTGACTTTC. Translating gives CASSGVLSRFSSSGANVLTF. Based on the CDR3 plus reference TRBV2 and TRBJ2-6, the full variable domain is EPEVTQTPSHQVTQMGQEVILRCVPISNHLYFYWYRQILGQKVEFLVSFYNNEISEKSEIFDDQFSVERPDGSNFTLKIRSTKLEDSAMYFCASSGVLSRFSSSGANVLTFGAGSRLTVL.

The V and J genes are TRBV7-9 and TRBJ2-6; 10 bases line up with TRBD1. Trimming took 5 bases from V and 2 from J; bases not matched to a gene: 6. The CDR3 length is 17 residues. Germline lookup yields CDR1 SEHNR and CDR2 FQNEAQ (reference sequence). The CDR3 region is CASSTGTGVAGANVLTF. CDR3 DNA: TGTGCCAGCAGCACCGGGACAGGGGTCGCTGGGGCCAACGTCCTGACTTTC.

J is TRBJ1-1 and V is TRBV25-1; TRBD1 matches at 11 bases. Germline CDR1 MGHDK, CDR2 SYGVNS. The V segment lost 8 bases and the J segment 5 bases; nucleotides outside the gene matches: 7. This CDR3 region has 14 residues. CDR3 region: CASGGDRGKTEAFF. DNA for the CDR3: TGTGCCAGCGGGGGGGACAGGGGGAAGACTGAAGCTTTCTTT.

The V and J genes are TRBV5-4 and TRBJ2-7; tentatively, D is TRBD1 (5 bases). The CDR3 has 13 amino acids. In germline, CDR1 is SGHNT, CDR2 YYREEE (reference sequence). V shed 4 bases and J shed 5 bases, with 13 bases lying between them. The CDR3 protein is CASSTFRVHEQYF. CDR3 sequence (DNA): TGTGCCAGCAGCACTTTCAGGGTCCACGAGCAGTACTTC.

This chain joins TRBV6-1 and TRBJ1-2, with unresolved D. Germline V CDR1 and CDR2: MNHNS, SASEGT. The V and J ends lost 3 bases and 4 bases respectively, with 9 bases between them. The CDR3 extends over 13 amino acids. The CDR3 coding sequence is TGTGCCAGCAGTGAGGAGGGTACCTATGGCTACACCTTC. It encodes CASSEEGTYGYTF.

The chain combines TRBV15 with TRBJ2-6; 10 bases fit TRBD1. CDR1 and CDR2 (germline): LNHNV, YYDKDF (reference sequence). The CDR3 loop spans 17 amino acids. The V and J ends lost 5 bases and 2 bases, in that order; junction bases with no gene match: 6. Here the CDR3 DNA reads TGTGCCACCAGCGGGGACAGGGGAGGCACTGGGGCCAACGTCCTGACTTTC. Amino acids: CATSGDRGGTGANVLTF.

This clone was observed a handful of times. This chain joins TRBV30 and TRBJ1-2; no reliable D call. The CDR3 extends over 11 amino acids. Per germline, CDR1 GTSNPN and CDR2 SVGIG (reference sequence). V gave up 5 bases and J gave up 2 bases, with 6 bases separating them. DNA of the CDR3: TGTGCCTGGGGAGGGAACTATGGCTACACCTTC. It is translated as CAWGGNYGYTF. Looking up the rest from reference TRBV30 and TRBJ1-2 gives the full variable domain: SQTIHQWPATLVQPVGSPLSLECTVEGTSNPNLYWYRQAAGRGLQLLFYSVGIGQISSEVPQNLSASRPQDRQFILSSKKLLLSDSGFYLCAWGGNYGYTFGSGTRLTVV.

This chain uses TRBV6-5 with TRBJ2-7, with a weak D call TRBD2 (6 bases). Trimming removed 5 bases at V and 1 base at J, with 12 bases between. This CDR3 region has 14 residues. Germline loops: CDR1 MNHEY, CDR2 SVGAGI. The chain's CDR3 is CASSRAGLSYEQYF. Written as DNA, the CDR3 is TGTGCCAGCAGTCGGGCGGGACTTTCCTACGAGCAGTACTTC.

Only one count was recorded for this clone. The germline gene is not matched at one end of the junction; a read error may be the cause. This chain connects TRBV18 to TRBJ1-1, with a tentative D call TRBD1 (5 bases). This CDR3 region has 11 residues. Germline CDR1 is KGHSH and CDR2 is LQKENI. The CDR3 DNA is TGTGCCAGCTCACCGGGGCTGGGCCCCATCTTT. Translated: CASSPGLGPIF.

V gene TRBV5-6 combines with J gene TRBJ2-7; a weak D match, TRBD1 (5 bases). The CDR3 has 16 residues. Deletions cut 1 base from V and 2 bases from J, with 16 bases between. In germline, CDR1 is SGHDT, CDR2 YYEEEE. In nucleotides, the CDR3 is TGTGCCAGCAGCTTGTTCGGTGTGGGGCTCACCTACGAGCAGTACTTC. This sequence encodes CASSLFGVGLTYEQYF. Using reference TRBV5-6 and TRBJ2-7 for the parts outside the CDR3, the full variable domain is DAGVTQSPTHLIKTRGQQVTLRCSPKSGHDTVSWYQQALGQGPQFIFQYYEEEERQRGNFPDRFSGHQFPNYSSELNVNALLLGDSALYLCASSLFGVGLTYEQYFGPGTRLTVT.

The V and J genes are TRBV25-1 and TRBJ2-4; 8 positions agree with TRBD1. Germline CDR1 reads MGHDK; CDR2 reads SYGVNS. The CDR3 is 14 residues long. Germline trimming cut 3 bases from V and 8 bases from J; bases unmatched to any gene: 6. The CDR3 protein is CASSEVTGVDIQYF. As DNA, the CDR3 is TGTGCCAGCAGTGAGGTGACAGGGGTTGACATTCAGTACTTC. The whole variable domain, remainder taken from reference TRBV25-1 and TRBJ2-4, is EADIYQTPRYLVIGTGKKITLECSQTMGHDKMYWYQQDPGMELHLIHYSYGVNSTEKGDLSSESTVSRIRTEHFPLTLESARPSHTSQYLCASSEVTGVDIQYFGAGTRLSVL.

The chain recombines TRBV6-5 with TRBJ1-2; the match to TRBD1 covers 8 bases. The CDR3 runs to 15 residues. V lost 2 bases to trimming and J lost 7 bases; unmatched junction nucleotides: 9. Germline V gene sequence: CDR1 MNHEY, CDR2 SVGAGI. The CDR3 DNA sequence: TGTGCCAGCAGTTACGCCGGACAGGGACAACGTGGCTACACCTTC. Protein product: CASSYAGQGQRGYTF.

The CDR3 protein is CASSMGRGDEQFF. As DNA, the CDR3 is TGTGCCAGTAGTATGGGTCGGGGGGATGAGCAGTTCTTC. The J gene is TRBJ2-1, the V gene TRBV19, with 7 bases identical to TRBD2. This CDR3 is built from 13 residues. The germline CDR1 and CDR2 sequences are LNHDA and SQIVND (reference sequence). V shed 3 bases, J shed 8 bases, and the junction held 4 bases outside the gene matches.

V gene TRBV5-1 combines with J gene TRBJ1-4, with D perhaps matching TRBD1 (6 bases). V lost 4 bases to trimming and J lost 8 bases, with 9 bases between them. The germline CDR1 and CDR2 sequences are SGHRS and YFSETQ. This CDR3 is built from 12 residues. The CDR3 DNA is TGCGCCAGCAGCCCACAGGGAGAAAAACTGTTTTTT. Amino acid sequence: CASSPQGEKLFF.

This clone was counted a few times. The rearrangement links TRBV6-1 to TRBJ2-7, with D perhaps TRBD1 (6 bases). The CDR3 spans 14 residues. CDR1 and CDR2 (germline): MNHNS, SASEGT. V lost 4 bases, J lost 2 bases, and 12 bases lay in between. CDR3 sequence (DNA): TGTGCCAGCAGTGTGGTGACAGGAACCTACGAGCAGTACTTC. This sequence encodes CASSVVTGTYEQYF.

The rearrangement joins TRBV20-1 to TRBJ2-3, with D hard to call. The ends were cut back, 4 bases at V and 6 bases at J, with 8 bases in the middle. The CDR3 spans 11 residues. Per germline, CDR1 DFQATT and CDR2 SNEGSKA (reference sequence). The CDR3 is CSATGFDTQYF. As DNA, the CDR3 is TGCAGTGCTACGGGTTTTGATACGCAGTATTTT.

This chain links TRBV9 with TRBJ1-6; 8 bases are shared with TRBD1. With 0 bases clipped from V and 9 bases from J, the junction kept 5 bases outside the gene matches. This CDR3 spans 15 amino acids. CDR1 SGDLS and CDR2 YYNGEE come from the germline V gene. The CDR3 nucleotides are TGTGCCAGCAGCGTAGACACAGGGGGGAGTTCACCCCTCCACTTT. Protein: CASSVDTGGSSPLHF.

The chain has TRBV10-3 and TRBJ1-6; maybe TRBD1 (6 bases). Trimming took off 6 bases at V and 10 bases at J, with 19 bases between the two ends. Germline loops: CDR1 ENHRY, CDR2 SYGVKD. This CDR3 contains 15 residues. Here the CDR3 reads CAISGGGGGRSPLHF. The CDR3 bases are TGTGCCATCAGCGGGGGGGGAGGGGGACGATCACCCCTCCACTTT.

V and J are TRBV19 and TRBJ1-2, with a tentative D call TRBD1 (5 bases). This CDR3 region has 12 residues. Per germline, CDR1 LNHDA and CDR2 SQIVND (reference sequence). The V and J ends lost 6 bases and 5 bases respectively, with 10 bases between them. CDR3 in amino acids: CASRGGGYGYTF. DNA for the CDR3: TGTGCCAGTAGGGGGGGTGGGTATGGCTACACCTTC.

This clone has just a few counts. V usage is TRBV12-5 and J usage is TRBJ1-2; D call uncertain. V was shortened by 2 bases and J by 5 bases, with 6 bases between the two germline ends. The CDR3 has 12 residues. CDR1 LGHNT and CDR2 FRNRAP come from the germline V gene. For the CDR3, the DNA is TGTGCTAGTGGTTTGCTACTTTATGGCTACACCTTC. Amino acids: CASGLLLYGYTF.

V gene TRBV5-4 combines with J gene TRBJ2-3; 11 positions agree with TRBD2. Germline assignment: CDR1 SGHNT and CDR2 YYREEE (reference sequence). This CDR3 is built from 17 residues. Germline trimming cut 5 bases from V and 5 bases from J; bases unmatched to any gene: 13. CDR3 nucleotides: TGTGCCAGCAGAAACATACTAGCGGGGGCTAACAAAGATACGCAGTATTTT. Its protein is CASRNILAGANKDTQYF.

The V call is TRBV5-5, the J call TRBJ2-1; 9 positions agree with TRBD1. CDR1 and CDR2 from the germline V gene are SGHKS and YYEKEE (reference sequence). The V gene end was trimmed by 2 bases and the J gene end by 3 bases; junction bases not matched to a gene: 6. The CDR3 consists of 16 residues. Written as DNA, the CDR3 is TGTGCCAGCAGCTTACCCGGGACAGGGTTCTACAATGAGCAGTTCTTC. Its translation: CASSLPGTGFYNEQFF.